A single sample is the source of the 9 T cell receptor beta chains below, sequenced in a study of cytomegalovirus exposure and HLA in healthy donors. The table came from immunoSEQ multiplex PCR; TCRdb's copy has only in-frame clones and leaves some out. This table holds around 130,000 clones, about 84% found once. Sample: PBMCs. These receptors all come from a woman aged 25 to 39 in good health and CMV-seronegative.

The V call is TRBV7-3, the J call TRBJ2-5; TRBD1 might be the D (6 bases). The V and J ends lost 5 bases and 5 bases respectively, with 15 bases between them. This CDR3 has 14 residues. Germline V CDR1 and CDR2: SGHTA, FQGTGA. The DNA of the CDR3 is TGTGCCAGCAGCGCAACAGGGTTGGGGGAGACCCAGTACTTC. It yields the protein CASSATGLGETQYF.

The CDR3 is CASSRRDRELFSYEQYF. The CDR3 coding sequence is TGTGCCAGCAGCCGCCGGGACAGGGAGCTTTTCTCCTACGAGCAGTACTTC. The rearrangement joins TRBV7-6 to TRBJ2-7; 9 positions match TRBD1. CDR3 length: 17 residues. The germline CDR1 and CDR2 sequences are SGHVS and FNYEAQ. V lost 5 bases, J lost 0 bases, and 11 bases stayed unmatched. Full variable domain (rest looked up from reference TRBV7-6 and TRBJ2-7): GAGVSQSPRYKVTKRGQDVALRCDPISGHVSLYWYRQALGQGPEFLTYFNYEAQQDKSGLPNDRFSAERPEGSISTLTIQRTEQRDSAMYRCASSRRDRELFSYEQYFGPGTRLTVT.

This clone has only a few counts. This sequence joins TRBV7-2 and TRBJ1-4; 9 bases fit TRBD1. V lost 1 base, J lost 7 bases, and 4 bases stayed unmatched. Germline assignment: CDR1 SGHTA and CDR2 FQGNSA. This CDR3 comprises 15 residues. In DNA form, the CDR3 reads TGTGCCAGCAGCTTAGTTGACAGGGGGAGTGAAAAACTGTTTTTT. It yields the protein CASSLVDRGSEKLFF.

DNA of the CDR3: TGTGCCAGCAGCCAACGCGGACAAGGCGAGCAGTACTTC. Translating gives CASSQRGQGEQYF. This rearrangement joins TRBV14 to TRBJ2-7, with a possible D match to TRBD1 (5 bases). The CDR3 contains 13 residues. Trimming shortened V by 2 bases and J by 6 bases, and 11 bases separated the two germline ends. Germline assignment: CDR1 SGHDN and CDR2 FVKESK.

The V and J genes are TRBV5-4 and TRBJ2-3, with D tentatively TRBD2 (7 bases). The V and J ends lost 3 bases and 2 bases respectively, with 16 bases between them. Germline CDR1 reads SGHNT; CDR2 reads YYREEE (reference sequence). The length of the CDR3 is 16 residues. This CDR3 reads CASSSMRGRVTDTQYF. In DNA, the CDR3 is TGTGCCAGCAGCTCAATGCGGGGGCGGGTCACAGATACGCAGTATTTT.

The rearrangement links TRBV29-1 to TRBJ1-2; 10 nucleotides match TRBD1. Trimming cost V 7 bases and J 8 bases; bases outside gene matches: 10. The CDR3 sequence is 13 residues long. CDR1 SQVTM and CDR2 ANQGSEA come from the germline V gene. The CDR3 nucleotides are TGCAGCGCCCTGACAGGGGGCGCGGGGGGCTACACCTTC. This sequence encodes CSALTGGAGGYTF.

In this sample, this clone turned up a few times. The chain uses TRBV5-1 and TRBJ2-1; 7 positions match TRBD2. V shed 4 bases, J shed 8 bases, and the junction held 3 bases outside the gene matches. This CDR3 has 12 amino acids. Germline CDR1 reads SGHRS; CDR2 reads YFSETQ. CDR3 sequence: CASSVSGDEQFF. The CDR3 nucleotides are TGCGCCAGCAGCGTAAGCGGGGATGAGCAGTTCTTC.

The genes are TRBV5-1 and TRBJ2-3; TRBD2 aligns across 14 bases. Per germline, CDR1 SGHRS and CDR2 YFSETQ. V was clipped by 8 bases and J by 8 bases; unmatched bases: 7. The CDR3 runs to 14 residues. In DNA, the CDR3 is TGCGCCAGTAAGACTAGCGGGGGGGACGGTACGCAGTATTTT. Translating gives CASKTSGGDGTQYF.

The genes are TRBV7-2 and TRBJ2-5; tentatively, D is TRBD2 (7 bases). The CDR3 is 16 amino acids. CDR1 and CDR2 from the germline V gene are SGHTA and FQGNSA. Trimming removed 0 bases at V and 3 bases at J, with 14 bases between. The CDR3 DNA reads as TGTGCCAGCAGCTTAGCGCGCGGGGGCCGGAAAGAGACCCAGTACTTC. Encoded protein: CASSLARGGRKETQYF.